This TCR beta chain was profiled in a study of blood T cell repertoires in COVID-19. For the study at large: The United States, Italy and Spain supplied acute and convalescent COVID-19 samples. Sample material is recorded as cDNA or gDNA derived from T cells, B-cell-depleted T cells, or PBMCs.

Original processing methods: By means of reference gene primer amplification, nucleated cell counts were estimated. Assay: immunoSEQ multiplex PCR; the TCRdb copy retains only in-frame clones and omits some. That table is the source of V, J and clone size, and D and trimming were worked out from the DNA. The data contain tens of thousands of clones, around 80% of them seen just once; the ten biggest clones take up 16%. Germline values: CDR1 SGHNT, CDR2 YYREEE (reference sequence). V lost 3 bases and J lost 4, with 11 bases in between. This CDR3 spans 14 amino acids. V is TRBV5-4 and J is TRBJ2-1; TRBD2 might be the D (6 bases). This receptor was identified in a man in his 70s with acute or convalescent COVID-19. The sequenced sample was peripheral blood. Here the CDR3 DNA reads TGTGCCAGCAGCTCCCTCGGGACTTACAATGAGCAGTTCTTC. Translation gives CASSSLGTYNEQFF. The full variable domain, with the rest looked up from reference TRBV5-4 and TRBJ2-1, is ETGVTQSPTHLIKTRGQQVTLRCSSQSGHNTVSWYQQALGQGPQFIFQYYREEENGRGNFPPRFSGLQFPNYSSELNVNALELDDSALYLCASSSLGTYNEQFFGPGTRLTVL.